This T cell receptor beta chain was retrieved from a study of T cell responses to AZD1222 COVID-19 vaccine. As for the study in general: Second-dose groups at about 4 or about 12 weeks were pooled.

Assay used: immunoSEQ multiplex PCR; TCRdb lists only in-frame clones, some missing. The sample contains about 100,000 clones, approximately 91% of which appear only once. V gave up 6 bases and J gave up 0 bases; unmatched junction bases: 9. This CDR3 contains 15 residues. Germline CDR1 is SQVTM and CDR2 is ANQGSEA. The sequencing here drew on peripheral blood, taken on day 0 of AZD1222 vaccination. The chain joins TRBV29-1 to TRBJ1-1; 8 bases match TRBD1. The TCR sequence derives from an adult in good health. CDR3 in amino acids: CSVGQGWGMNTEAFF. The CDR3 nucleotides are TGCAGCGTAGGACAGGGCTGGGGGATGAACACTGAAGCTTTCTTT.